This T cell receptor (beta chain) was sequenced in a study of T cell repertoires in cytomegalovirus infection. Across the study: It was recently identified HLA-C-restricted and well-studied HLA-B-restricted CMV epitopes that the study used. Both CMV infection and a matching HLA type were indicated by public TCR beta signatures.

Via MiXCR, TCRdb re-called the reads, giving one row per CDR3 protein. Of some 800,000 distinct CDR3 sequences detected, approximately 32% appear once; the ten largest clones hold less than 15%. On this clonotype itself: Antigen unknown.

Per germline, CDR1 LNHDA and CDR2 SQIVND (reference sequence). The CDR3 sequence is 15 residues long. Losses at the gene ends were 7 bases for V and 4 bases for J; bases not matched to a gene: 11. V is TRBV19 and J is TRBJ1-2; 8 nucleotides match TRBD1. The source was cultured CD8+ T cells from PBMCs, collected from culture after CMV antigen stimulation. The source of this sequence is a human donor in good health (CMV status not recorded). Some clones in this sample may be carry-over from other donors' samples. DNA for the CDR3: TGTGCCAGTACTGTAGGCAGGACAGGGAGCTATGGCTACACCTTC. Its translation: CASTVGRTGSYGYTF.